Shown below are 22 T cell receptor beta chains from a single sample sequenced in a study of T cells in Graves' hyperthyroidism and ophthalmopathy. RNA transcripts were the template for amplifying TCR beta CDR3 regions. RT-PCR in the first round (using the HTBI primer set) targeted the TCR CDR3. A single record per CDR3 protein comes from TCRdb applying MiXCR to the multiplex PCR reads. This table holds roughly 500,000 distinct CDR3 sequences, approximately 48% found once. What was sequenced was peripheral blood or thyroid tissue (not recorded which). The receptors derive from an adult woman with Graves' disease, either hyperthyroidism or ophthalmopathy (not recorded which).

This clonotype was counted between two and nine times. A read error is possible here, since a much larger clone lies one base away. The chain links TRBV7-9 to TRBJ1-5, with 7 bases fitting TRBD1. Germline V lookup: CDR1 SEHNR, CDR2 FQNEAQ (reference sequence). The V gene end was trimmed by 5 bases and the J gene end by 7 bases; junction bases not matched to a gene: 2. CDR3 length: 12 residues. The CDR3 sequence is CASSHRGQPQHF. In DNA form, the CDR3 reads TGTGCCAGCAGCCACAGGGGCCAGCCCCAGCATTTT.

CDR3 region: CAISPRGRENQYEQYF. The CDR3 DNA is TGTGCCATCAGTCCCCGTGGGCGGGAGAATCAATACGAGCAGTACTTC. This sequence joins TRBV10-3 and TRBJ2-7, with TRBD2 matching 7 bases. Germline CDR1 reads ENHRY; CDR2 reads SYGVKD. The CDR3 length is 16 residues. Unmatched junction bases numbered 14, after V lost 5 bases and J lost 4 bases.

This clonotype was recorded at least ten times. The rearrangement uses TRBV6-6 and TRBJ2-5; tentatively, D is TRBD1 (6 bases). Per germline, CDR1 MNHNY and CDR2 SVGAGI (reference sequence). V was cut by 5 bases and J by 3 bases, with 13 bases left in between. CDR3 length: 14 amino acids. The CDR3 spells CASSPRQEKETQYF. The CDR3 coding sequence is TGTGCCAGCAGTCCCCGACAGGAGAAAGAGACCCAGTACTTC.

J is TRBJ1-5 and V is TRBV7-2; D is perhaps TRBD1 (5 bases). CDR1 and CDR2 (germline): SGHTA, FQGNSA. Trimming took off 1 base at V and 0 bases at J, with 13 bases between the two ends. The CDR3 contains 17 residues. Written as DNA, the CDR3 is TGTGCCAGCAGCTTAGGCGGGGGAGGCTATAGCAATCAGCCCCAGCATTTT. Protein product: CASSLGGGGYSNQPQHF.

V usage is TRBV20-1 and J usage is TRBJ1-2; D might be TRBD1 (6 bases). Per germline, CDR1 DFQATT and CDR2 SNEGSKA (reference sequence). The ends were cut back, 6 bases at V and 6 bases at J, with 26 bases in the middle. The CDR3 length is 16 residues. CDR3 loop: CSANRADTSGDDGYTF. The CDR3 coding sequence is TGCAGTGCGAACAGGGCCGACACTTCCGGGGACGATGGCTACACCTTC.

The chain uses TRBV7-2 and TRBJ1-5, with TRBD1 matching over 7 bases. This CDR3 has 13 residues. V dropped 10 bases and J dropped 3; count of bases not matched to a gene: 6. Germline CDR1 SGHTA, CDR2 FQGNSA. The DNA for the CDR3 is TGTGCCACCCAGGGACAGCCCAATCAGCCCCAGCATTTT. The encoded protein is CATQGQPNQPQHF.

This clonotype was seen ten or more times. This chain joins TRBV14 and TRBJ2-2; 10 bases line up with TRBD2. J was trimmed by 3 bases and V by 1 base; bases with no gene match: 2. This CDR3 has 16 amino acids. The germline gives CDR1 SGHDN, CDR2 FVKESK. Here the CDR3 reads CASSQGTSGDTGELFF. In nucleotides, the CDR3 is TGTGCCAGCAGCCAAGGGACTAGCGGAGACACCGGGGAGCTGTTTTTT.

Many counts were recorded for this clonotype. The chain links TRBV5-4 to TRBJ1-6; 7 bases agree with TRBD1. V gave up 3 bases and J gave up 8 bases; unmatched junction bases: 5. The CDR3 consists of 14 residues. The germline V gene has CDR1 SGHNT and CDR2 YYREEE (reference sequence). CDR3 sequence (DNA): TGTGCCAGCAGCTCCAGACAGGGACATTCACCCCTCCACTTT. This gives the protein CASSSRQGHSPLHF. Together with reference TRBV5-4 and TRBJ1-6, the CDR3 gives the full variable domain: ETGVTQSPTHLIKTRGQQVTLRCSSQSGHNTVSWYQQALGQGPQFIFQYYREEENGRGNFPPRFSGLQFPNYSSELNVNALELDDSALYLCASSSRQGHSPLHFGNGTRLTVT.

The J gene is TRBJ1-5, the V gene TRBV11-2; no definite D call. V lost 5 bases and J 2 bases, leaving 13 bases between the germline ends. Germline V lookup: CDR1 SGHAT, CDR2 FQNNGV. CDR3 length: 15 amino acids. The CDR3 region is CASSPGTTGNQPQHF. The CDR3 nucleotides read TGTGCCAGCAGCCCAGGAACTACGGGCAATCAGCCCCAGCATTTT. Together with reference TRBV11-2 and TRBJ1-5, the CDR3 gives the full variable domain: EAGVAQSPRYKIIEKRQSVAFWCNPISGHATLYWYQQILGQGPKLLIQFQNNGVVDDSQLPKDRFSAERLKGVDSTLKIQPAKLEDSAVYLCASSPGTTGNQPQHFGDGTRLSIL.

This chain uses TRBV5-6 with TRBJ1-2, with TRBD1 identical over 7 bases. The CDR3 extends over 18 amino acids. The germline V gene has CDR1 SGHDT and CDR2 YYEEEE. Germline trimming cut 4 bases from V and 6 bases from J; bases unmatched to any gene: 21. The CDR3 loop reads CASSTYYEGQRSGNGYTF. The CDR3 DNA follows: TGTGCCAGCAGCACGTACTACGAGGGACAGCGAAGCGGAAATGGCTACACCTTC.

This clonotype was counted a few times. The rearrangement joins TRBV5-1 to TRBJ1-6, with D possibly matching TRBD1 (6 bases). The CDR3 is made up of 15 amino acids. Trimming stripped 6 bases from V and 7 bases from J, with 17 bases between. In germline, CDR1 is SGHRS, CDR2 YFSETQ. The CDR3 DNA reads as TGCGCCAGCACCTTAAGTGGCAGGGGCAATTCACCCCTCCACTTT. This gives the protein CASTLSGRGNSPLHF.

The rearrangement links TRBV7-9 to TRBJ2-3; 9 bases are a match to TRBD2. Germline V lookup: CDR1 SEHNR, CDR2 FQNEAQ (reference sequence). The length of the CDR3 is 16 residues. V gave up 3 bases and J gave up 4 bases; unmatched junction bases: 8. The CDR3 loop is CASSLDLAGAADTQYF. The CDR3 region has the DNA TGTGCCAGCAGCTTGGATTTAGCGGGAGCAGCAGATACGCAGTATTTT.

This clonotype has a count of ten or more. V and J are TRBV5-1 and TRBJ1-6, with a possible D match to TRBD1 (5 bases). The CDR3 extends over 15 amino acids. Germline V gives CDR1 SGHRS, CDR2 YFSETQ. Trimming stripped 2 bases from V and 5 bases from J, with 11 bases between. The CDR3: CASSFSGTDNSPLHF. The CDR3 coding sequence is TGCGCCAGCAGCTTTTCCGGGACGGATAATTCACCCCTCCACTTT.

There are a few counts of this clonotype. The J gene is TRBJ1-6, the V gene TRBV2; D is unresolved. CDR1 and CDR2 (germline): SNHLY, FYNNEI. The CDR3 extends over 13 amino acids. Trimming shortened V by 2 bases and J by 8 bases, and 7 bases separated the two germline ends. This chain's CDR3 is CASSELRDSPLHF. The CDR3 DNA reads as TGTGCCAGCAGTGAACTTCGGGATTCACCCCTCCACTTT.

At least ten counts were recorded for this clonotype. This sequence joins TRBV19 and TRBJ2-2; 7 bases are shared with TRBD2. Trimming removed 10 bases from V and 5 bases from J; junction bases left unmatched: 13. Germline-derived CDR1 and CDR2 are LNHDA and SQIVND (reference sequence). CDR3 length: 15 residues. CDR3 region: CATLPVAGVTGELFF. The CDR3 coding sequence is TGTGCCACTCTCCCCGTGGCGGGAGTAACCGGGGAGCTGTTTTTT.

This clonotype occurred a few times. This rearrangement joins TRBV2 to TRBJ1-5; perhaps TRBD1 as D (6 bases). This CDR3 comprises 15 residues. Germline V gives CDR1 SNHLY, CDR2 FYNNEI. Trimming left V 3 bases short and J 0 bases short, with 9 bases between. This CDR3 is CASSDYRDSNQPQHF. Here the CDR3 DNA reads TGTGCCAGCAGTGATTACAGGGATAGCAATCAGCCCCAGCATTTT.

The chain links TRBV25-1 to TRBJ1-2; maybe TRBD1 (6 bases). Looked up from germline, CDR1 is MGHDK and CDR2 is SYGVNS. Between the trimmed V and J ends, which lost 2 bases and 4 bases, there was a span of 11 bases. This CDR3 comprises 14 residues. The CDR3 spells CASSERTEFYGYTF. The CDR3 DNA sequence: TGTGCCAGCAGTGAAAGGACAGAGTTCTATGGCTACACCTTC.

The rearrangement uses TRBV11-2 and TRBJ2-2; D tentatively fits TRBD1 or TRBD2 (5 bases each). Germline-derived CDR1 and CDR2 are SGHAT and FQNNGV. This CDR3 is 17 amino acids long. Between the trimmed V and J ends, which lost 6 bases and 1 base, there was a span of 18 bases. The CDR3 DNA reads TGTGCCAGCAGTTTATATTGGCGAGGGGAGAACACCGGGGAGCTGTTTTTT. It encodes CASSLYWRGENTGELFF.

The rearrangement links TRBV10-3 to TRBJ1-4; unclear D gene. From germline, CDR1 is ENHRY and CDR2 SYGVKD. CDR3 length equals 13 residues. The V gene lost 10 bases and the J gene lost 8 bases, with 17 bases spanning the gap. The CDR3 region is CATRTGDVEKLFF. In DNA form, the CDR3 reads TGTGCCACTCGGACTGGGGATGTAGAAAAACTGTTTTTT.

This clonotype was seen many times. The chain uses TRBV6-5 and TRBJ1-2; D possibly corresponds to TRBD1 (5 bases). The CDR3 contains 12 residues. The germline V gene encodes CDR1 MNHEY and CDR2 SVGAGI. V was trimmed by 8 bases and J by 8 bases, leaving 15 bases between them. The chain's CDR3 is CASSNGAQGYTF. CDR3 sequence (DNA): TGTGCCAGCTCAAATGGGGCCCAGGGCTACACCTTC.

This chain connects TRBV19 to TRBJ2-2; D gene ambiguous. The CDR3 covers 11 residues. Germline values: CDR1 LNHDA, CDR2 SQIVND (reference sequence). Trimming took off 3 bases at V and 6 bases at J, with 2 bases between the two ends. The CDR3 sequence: CASSMAGELFF. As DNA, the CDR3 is TGTGCCAGTAGTATGGCCGGGGAGCTGTTTTTT.

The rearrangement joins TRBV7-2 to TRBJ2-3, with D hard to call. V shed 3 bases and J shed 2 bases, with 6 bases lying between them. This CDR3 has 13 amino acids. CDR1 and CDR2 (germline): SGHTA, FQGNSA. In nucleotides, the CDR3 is TGTGCCAGCAGCTTGACGACCACAGATACGCAGTATTTT. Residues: CASSLTTTDTQYF. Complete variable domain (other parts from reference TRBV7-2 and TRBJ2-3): GAGVSQSPSNKVTEKGKDVELRCDPISGHTALYWYRQSLGQGLEFLIYFQGNSAPDKSGLPSDRFSAERTGGSVSTLTIQRTQQEDSAVYLCASSLTTTDTQYFGPGTRLTVL.